The T cell receptor (beta chain) under discussion was sequenced for a study of beta chain features in type 1 diabetes (dated by TCRdb to 2016 to 2019). For the wider study: No differences in mean age, gender distribution, total cell number or subset yield were found between patients and healthy donors. In the study, recently diagnosed type 1 diabetes patients and matched healthy donors were compared on the TCRB repertoires of their sorted circulating CD4+ T cell subsets. A total of approximately 100 million sorted cells were examined across all samples, and the number of cells per subset was strongly correlated with RNA yield. Whereas all 28 donors provided naive and central memory subsets, regulatory and stem cell-like memory subsets were isolated from just 8 patients and about 8 healthy donors.

Each donor gave one peripheral blood draw, about 100 mL on average, collected into heparinised tubes. A BD FACSAria II and a panel including CD45RO, CCR7, CD25, CD127, CD95 and CD27 were used to sort naive, central memory, regulatory and stem cell-like memory CD4+ T cells. A purity above 95% was achieved for all sorted populations. Right away, PBMCs were isolated by Lymphoprep density gradient centrifugation and were stained directly, with no culture step. Samples were stained and sorted in pairs, with one healthy donor and one patient per experiment, so that batch effects were minimized. A remark on this clone: Its recognized antigen is unknown. No per-base quality is available; no much larger clone lies one base away.

All of the isolated RNA was reverse transcribed with the High Capacity cDNA Reverse Transcription Kit, so expressed TCRB transcripts were sequenced. Deep immunoSEQ sequencing was applied to naive, central memory and regulatory T cell samples, giving an average of roughly 3.5 million total reads per sample. Sorted cells were lysed in RLT buffer and RNA was extracted with DNase-treated RNeasy Micro or Mini kits, depending on cell number. Each cell subset was processed separately to prevent cross-contamination, with patient and healthy donor samples processed together. Using the immunoSEQ multiplex PCR, TCRB sequences were amplified from cDNA into 87-bp fragments spanning the CDR3 region. Sequencing of the amplicons was performed on the Illumina HiSeq platform. The authors' pipeline ran thus. Synthetic template baselines were used to correct PCR bias computationally, reads within Hamming distance 2 were collapsed together, and singletons that could not be merged were discarded. By aligning reads against IMGT, V, D and J genes, CDR3 length, and insertions or deletions at six rearrangement sites were assigned. Within each subset, clonotype counts were normalized to the number of sorted cells before true diversity and Gini coefficients were calculated with the tcR R package. Repertoire sharing was quantified using the overlap coefficient calculated on TCRB nucleotide sequences. Out-of-frame TCRB sequences from naive cells were analyzed to stand in for the pre-selection repertoire. What TCRdb holds here is the immuneACCESS table cut down to in-frame rearrangements. Part of the clones is not present; checked against another copy, under half of the missing clones reflect an unresolved V gene, and the others are unexplained. V and J calls and clone size are those listed in that table; D and trimming were worked out from the DNA. In this sample the table shows roughly 370,000 clones, roughly 14% of which occur a single time. The ten largest clones add up to roughly 0.04% of the sample.

Results and caveats for the whole study, not just this receptor: Because cDNA was sequenced instead of genomic DNA, highly expressing activated cells could be over-represented, though the groups showed no difference in activation or CD3 levels. A moderate but significant shortening of TCRB CDR3 length was observed in type 1 diabetes patients in all four CD4+ subsets. Naive, central memory and regulatory TCRB repertoires appeared more similar among patients than among healthy donors. PCR might favor shorter templates, but patient and control samples were amplified and corrected together, so any skew would affect both groups equally. Patients with type 1 diabetes made fewer insertions and deleted more nucleotides at VDJ recombination sites, implying thymic rearrangement abnormalities. Because the HLA sub-analyses included only small numbers of individuals, any influence of HLA type on TCRB rearrangement was left unresolved.

The germline V gene specifies KGHSH as CDR1 and LQKENI as CDR2. The V and J ends are trimmed by 3 bases and 1 base, leaving 10 bases between them. Reading from cysteine to phenylalanine, the CDR3 counts 15 amino acids. The read is trimmed to its CDR3 DNA, 45 bases read in frame from base 1. This TCR came from a man under 40 in good health. The source material was naive CD4+ T cells from blood. Interpreted using the paper, the cell subset or site label stands for: true naive CD4+ T cells. Recombination joined TRBV18 with TRBJ2-4, and perhaps TRBD2 as D gene, on 5 matching bases. The CDR3 protein sequence reads: CASSPPGRAKNIQYF. The DNA reads as follows: TGTGCCAGCTCACCTCCGGGAAGGGCCAAAAACATTCAGTACTTC.